The T cell receptor beta chain under discussion was sequenced for a study of blood T cell repertoires in COVID-19 (TCRdb year 2020). Regarding the complete study: Samples covering the acute and convalescent phases of COVID-19 were provided by collaborators in the United States, Italy and Spain. The repertoires were released in a freely available public database meant as a resource for research on the immune response to SARS-CoV-2. The dataset comprised deeply sampled blood TCRbeta repertoires from subjects exposed to, actively infected with, or recovered from COVID-19. Nearly every sample came with metadata listing a de-identified subject ID, COVID-19 status, age in years and sex. HLA class I and class II types, where available, came from metadata supplied by the sample provider rather than from assay-based typing. The material from the prospective study consisted of cDNA or gDNA derived from T cells, B-cell-depleted T cells, or PBMCs. The samples were drawn from the first 160 participants of the ongoing ImmuneRACE study and from over a thousand subjects provided by 6 global collaborators.

Samples from volunteer blood donors who had recovered from COVID-19 were contributed by a second Seattle source. Whole blood was collected in K2EDTA tubes by collaborating institutions according to the institutions' own protocols. For TCRbeta analysis, collaborators shipped samples in one of three forms: frozen whole blood, isolated PBMCs, or DNA extracted from either of those sample types. Reading the germline V gene (reference sequence) gives CDR1 LNHNV and CDR2 YYDKDF. A distance of 12 bases separates the germline ends of V and J, which lose 3 bases and 7 bases respectively. The CDR3 holds 13 amino acids from the cysteine to the phenylalanine. The only DNA kept is the CDR3, 39 bases in frame from the first base. The immunoSEQ Assay, a bias-controlled multiplex PCR, was used to amplify TCRbeta CDR3 regions from genomic DNA. In the paper's pipeline: The number of nucleated cells in each sample was estimated from the amplification of reference gene primers within the assay. To quantify the absolute abundance of each unique TCRbeta CDR3 rearrangement, sequence reads were collapsed and filtered. Productive Simpson clonality was computed per sample as the square root of Simpson's diversity index over productive rearrangements. TCRdb carries this immuneACCESS record with in-frame sequences only. Its versions omit some clonotypes, under half of them owing to an unresolved V gene in the studies checked, with the rest unexplained. That table furnishes V, J and clone size, whereas the DNA furnished D and trimming. This sample gives some 130,000 clones in total; around 80% of them show up just once. Of the sample, 11% falls within the top ten clones.

On this clone: This receptor's antigen is unknown. No base quality values were provided; no much bigger clone lies one nucleotide off.

The paper's findings and limits, for the study overall: How much clinical and demographic metadata was included differed by source and by participant, and the metadata was provided uncurated.

The sequence was obtained from a man between 60 and 70 years old who had recovered from COVID-19. The chain employs TRBV15 and TRBJ1-2; the D gene lacks a confident call. Material for sequencing was peripheral blood. This receptor carries the CDR3 CATSREAEGGYTF. Read as DNA, the sequence is TGTGCCACCAGCAGGGAGGCGGAGGGTGGCTACACCTTC. Reference TRBV15 and TRBJ1-2 genes cover what lies past the CDR3, so the full variable domain is DAMVIQNPRYQVTQFGKPVTLSCSQTLNHNVMYWYQQKSSQAPKLLFHYYDKDFNNEADTPDNFQSRRPNTSFCFLDIRSPGLGDTAMYLCATSREAEGGYTFGSGTRLTVV.